This T cell receptor (beta chain) was sequenced in a study of glioma-infiltrating T cells after dendritic cell vaccination listed by TCRdb under 2016. Study-level background: Of the roughly 15 glioblastoma patients in the cohort, all drawn from Phase I and II dendritic cell vaccination trials, 9 were newly diagnosed and 6 had recurrent disease. Between 2003 and 2012, the patients were given dendritic cell vaccination pulsed with autologous tumor lysate. The vaccine was prepared from monocyte-derived dendritic cells that were cultured for approximately seven days with IL-4 and GM-CSF and then pulsed overnight with autologous tumor lysate. Survival after dendritic cell vaccination was correlated with TCR sequencing metrics, such as TIL content and the overlap between tumor and blood repertoires. Each patient got three intradermal injections of the dendritic cell vaccine, spaced at biweekly intervals, in the arm below the axilla. Tumor-infiltrating lymphocyte content was quantified and tumor and blood repertoires were compared in dendritic cell-vaccinated glioblastoma patients by deep sequencing of TCR beta CDR3 regions.

There are 16 amino acids in the CDR3, from cysteine to phenylalanine inclusive. Here the CDR3 DNA is all that survives: 48 bases in frame from base 1. Trimming removed 4 bases from V and 4 bases from J; the gene matches leave 8 bases unexplained. CDR1 and CDR2 were assigned from the germline V gene as SGHTS and YDEGEE. Overall results and qualifications from the work: The cohort was small and heterogeneous, few patients had complete blood and tumor sets, and even fewer had initial-recurrent tumor pairs. The three-group TCR overlap response model was described as speculative and requiring prospective validation. No direct relationship between TCR clonality and survival was found, suggesting that a diverse polyclonal response may matter. Higher estimated pretreatment TIL content predicted longer time to progression and overall survival after dendritic cell vaccination.

The sample's time point label, decoded: after dendritic cell vaccination, including at tumor progression/relapse. To be selected, patients needed enough residual fresh-frozen tumor tissue and more than two years of available survival data. An isocitrate dehydrogenase mutation was not carried by any of the glioblastoma patients, although molecular status was otherwise variable. PBMC collection took place before vaccination, two weeks after the third vaccination, and at tumor progression if progression occurred. The Qiagen DNeasy Blood extraction Kit was used for extraction of genomic DNA. TCRB CDR3 regions were amplified from approximately 2 ug genomic DNA, or all available DNA if less, using the immunoSEQ assay. The multiplex PCR employed 60 forward primers targeting TCR V beta segments and 13 reverse primers targeting J beta segments. To estimate reads per starting template, synthetic control templates were spiked into each sample at limiting dilution. The Illumina HiSeq System generated sequencing reads of 87 bp. The authors' analysis ran thus. PCR and sequencing errors were removed by a nearest neighbor algorithm that merged closely related sequences. TCR overlap was measured as the percentage of unique tumor TCR beta sequences that were also present in the peripheral blood of the same patient. TCRdb took over this immuneACCESS table, retaining in-frame rearrangements with V and J assigned. Such tables are incomplete; in checked studies, under half of the missing clones stem from an unresolved V gene, and the remainder is unexplained. Clone size and the V and J calls come from that table; the DNA yielded D and trimming. Present in this sample are 100,000 or so clones, around 89% of which were seen just once. The top ten hold 2.5% to 3% of the sample.

Concerning this clone itself: Its antigen remains undetermined. Base qualities are not recorded, but no much larger clone differs from it by a single base.

The sequence joins TRBV5-8 to TRBJ2-5; TRBD1 matches 12 bases in the middle. The sequencing here drew on blood, taken after dendritic cell vaccination. The sequence was obtained from a human donor with glioblastoma. The CDR3 region: CASSQGDRGPRETQYF. The bases read TGTGCCAGCAGCCAGGGGGACAGGGGGCCTAGAGAGACCCAGTACTTC.